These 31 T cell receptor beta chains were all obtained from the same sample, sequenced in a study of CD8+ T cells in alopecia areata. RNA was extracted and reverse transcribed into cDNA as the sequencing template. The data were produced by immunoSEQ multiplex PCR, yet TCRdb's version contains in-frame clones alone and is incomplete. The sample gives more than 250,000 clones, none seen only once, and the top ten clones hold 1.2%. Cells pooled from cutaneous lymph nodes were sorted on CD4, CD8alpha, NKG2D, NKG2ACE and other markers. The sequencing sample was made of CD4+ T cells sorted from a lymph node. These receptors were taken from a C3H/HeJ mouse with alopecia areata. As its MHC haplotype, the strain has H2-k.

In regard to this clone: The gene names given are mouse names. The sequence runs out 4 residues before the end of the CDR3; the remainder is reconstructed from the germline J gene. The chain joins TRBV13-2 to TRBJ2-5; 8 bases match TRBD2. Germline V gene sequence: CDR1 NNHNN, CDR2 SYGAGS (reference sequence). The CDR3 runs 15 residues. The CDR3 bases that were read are TGTGCCAGCGGTGATGCTCGGGGGGGCTCGGAC. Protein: CASGDARGGSD. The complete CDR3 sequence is CASGDARGGSDTQYF.

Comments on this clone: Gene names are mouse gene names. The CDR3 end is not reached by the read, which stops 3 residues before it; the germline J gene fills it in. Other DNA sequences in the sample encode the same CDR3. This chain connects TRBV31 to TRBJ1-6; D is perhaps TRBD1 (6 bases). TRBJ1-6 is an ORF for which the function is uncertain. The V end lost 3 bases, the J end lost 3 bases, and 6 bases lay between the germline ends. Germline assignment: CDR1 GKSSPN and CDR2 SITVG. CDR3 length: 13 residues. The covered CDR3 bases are TGTGCCTGGAGGGACAGCTATAATTCGCCC. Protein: CAWRDSYNSP. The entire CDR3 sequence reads CAWRDSYNSPLYF.

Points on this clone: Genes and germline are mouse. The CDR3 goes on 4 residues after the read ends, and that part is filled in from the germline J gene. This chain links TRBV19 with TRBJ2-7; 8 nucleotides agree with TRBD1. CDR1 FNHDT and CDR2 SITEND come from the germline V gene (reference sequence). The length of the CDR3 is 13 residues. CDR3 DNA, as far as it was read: TGTGCCAGCAGTATTTCCAGGGGGCAT. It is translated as CASSISRGH. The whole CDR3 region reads CASSISRGHEQYF.

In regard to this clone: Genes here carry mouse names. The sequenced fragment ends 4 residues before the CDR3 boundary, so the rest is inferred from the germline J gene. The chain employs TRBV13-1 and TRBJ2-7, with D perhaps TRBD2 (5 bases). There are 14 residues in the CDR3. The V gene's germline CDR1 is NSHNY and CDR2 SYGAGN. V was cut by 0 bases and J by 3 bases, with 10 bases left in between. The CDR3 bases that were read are TGTGCCAGCAGTGATGCTGGGCGAATCTAT. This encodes CASSDAGRIY. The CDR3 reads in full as CASSDAGRIYEQYF.

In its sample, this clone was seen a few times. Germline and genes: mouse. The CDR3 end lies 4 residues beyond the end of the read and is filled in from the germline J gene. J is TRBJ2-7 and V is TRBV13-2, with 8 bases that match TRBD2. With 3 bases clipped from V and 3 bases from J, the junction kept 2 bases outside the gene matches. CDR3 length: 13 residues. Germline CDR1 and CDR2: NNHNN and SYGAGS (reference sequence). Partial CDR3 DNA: TGTGCCAGCGGTGTGACTGGGGTCTAT. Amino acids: CASGVTGVY. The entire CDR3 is CASGVTGVYEQYF.

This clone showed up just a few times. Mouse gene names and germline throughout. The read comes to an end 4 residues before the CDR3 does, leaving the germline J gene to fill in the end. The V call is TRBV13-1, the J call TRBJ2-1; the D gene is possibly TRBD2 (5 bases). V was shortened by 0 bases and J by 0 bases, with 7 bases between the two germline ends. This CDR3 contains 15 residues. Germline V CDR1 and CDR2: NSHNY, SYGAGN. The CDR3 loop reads CASSDELDNYAEQFF. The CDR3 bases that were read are TGTGCCAGCAGTGATGAACTGGATAACTATGCT.

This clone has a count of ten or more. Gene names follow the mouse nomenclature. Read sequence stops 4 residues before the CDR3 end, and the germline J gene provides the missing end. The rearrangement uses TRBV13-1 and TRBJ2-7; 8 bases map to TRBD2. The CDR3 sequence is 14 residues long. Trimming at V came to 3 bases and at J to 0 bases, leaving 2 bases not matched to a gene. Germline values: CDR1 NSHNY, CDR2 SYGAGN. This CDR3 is CASSGLGSSYEQYF. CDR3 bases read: TGTGCCAGCAGTGGACTGGGGAGCTCCTAT.

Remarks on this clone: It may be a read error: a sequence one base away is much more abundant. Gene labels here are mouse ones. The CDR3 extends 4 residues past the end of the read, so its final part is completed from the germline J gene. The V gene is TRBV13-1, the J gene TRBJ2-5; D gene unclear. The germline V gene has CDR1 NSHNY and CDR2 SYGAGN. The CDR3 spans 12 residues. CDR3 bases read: TGTGCCAGCAGTGACACAAAAGAC. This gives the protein CASSDTKD. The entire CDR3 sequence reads CASSDTKDTQYF.

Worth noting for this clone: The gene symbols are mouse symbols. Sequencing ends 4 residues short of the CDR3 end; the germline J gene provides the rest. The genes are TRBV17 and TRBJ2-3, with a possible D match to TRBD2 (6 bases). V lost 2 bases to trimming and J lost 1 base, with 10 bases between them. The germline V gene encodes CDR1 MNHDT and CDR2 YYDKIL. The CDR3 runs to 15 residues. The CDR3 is CASSRWGYGAETLYF. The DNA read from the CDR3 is TGTGCTAGCAGTAGATGGGGGTATGGTGCAGAA.

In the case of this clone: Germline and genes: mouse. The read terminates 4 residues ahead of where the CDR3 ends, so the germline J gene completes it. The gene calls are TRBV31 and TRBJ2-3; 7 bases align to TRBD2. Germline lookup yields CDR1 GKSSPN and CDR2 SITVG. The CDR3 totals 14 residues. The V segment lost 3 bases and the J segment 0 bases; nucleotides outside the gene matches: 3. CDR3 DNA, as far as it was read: TGTGCCTGGAGGGCTGGGGGTAGTGCAGAA. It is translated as CAWRAGGSAE. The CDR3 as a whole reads CAWRAGGSAETLYF.

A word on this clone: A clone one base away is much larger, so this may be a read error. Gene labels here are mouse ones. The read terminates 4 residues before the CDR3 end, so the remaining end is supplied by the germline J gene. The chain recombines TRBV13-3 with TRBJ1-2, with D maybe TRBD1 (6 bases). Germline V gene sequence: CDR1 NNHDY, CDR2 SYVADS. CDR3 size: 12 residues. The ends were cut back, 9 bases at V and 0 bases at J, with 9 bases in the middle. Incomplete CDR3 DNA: TGTGCCACCGGGACAACAAACTCC. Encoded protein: CATGTTNS. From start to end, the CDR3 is CATGTTNSDYTF.

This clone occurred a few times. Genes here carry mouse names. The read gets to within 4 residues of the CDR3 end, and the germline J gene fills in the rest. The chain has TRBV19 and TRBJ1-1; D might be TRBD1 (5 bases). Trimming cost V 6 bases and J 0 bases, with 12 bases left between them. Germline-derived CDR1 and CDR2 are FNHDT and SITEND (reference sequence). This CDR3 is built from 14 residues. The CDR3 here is CASNRRDANTEVFF. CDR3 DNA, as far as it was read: TGTGCCAGCAACCGCAGGGATGCAAACACA. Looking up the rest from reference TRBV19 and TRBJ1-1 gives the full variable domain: GGIITQTPKFLIGQEGQKLTLKCQQNFNHDTMYWYRQDSGKGLRLIYYSITENDLQKGDLSEGYDASREKKSSFSLTVTSAQKNEMAVFLCASNRRDANTEVFFGKGTRLTVV.

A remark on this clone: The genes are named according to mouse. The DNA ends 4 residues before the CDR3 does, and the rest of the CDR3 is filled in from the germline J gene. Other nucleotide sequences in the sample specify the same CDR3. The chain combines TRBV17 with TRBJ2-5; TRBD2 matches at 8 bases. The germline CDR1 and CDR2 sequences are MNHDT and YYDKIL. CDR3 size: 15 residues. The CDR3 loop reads CASSREGGRRDTQYF. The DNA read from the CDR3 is TGTGCTAGCAGTAGAGAGGGGGGGCGGCGGGAC.

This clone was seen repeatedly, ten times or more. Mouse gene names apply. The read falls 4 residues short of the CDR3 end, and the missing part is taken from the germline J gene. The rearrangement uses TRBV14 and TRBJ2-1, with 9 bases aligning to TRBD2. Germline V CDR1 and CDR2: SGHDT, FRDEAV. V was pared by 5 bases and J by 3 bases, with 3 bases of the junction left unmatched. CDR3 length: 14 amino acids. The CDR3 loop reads CASSLWGGYAEQFF. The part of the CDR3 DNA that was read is TGTGCCAGCAGCCTCTGGGGGGGCTATGCT.

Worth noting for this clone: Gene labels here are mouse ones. The CDR3 DNA, read in part, is TGTGCCAGCTCTCTCGTGCCAGGGAAGAACTCC. Its translation is CASSLVPGKNS. In full, the CDR3 is CASSLVPGKNSDYTF. This chain connects TRBV12-1 to TRBJ1-2, with D maybe TRBD1 (5 bases). The read finishes 4 residues shy of the CDR3 end, and the germline J gene is used to complete it. The CDR3 consists of 15 residues. Trimming took 0 bases from V and 2 from J, leaving 12 bases between them. Germline CDR1 is SGHSN and CDR2 is HYEKVE.

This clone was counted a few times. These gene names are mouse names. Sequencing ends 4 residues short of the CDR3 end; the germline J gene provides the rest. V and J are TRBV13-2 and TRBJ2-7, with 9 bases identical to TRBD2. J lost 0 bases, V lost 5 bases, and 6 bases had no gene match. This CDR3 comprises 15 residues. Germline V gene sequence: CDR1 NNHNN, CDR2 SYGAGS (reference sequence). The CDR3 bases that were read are TGTGCCAGCGGGGCTGGGGGGGTTCACTCCTAT. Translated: CASGAGGVHSY. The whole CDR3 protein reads CASGAGGVHSYEQYF.

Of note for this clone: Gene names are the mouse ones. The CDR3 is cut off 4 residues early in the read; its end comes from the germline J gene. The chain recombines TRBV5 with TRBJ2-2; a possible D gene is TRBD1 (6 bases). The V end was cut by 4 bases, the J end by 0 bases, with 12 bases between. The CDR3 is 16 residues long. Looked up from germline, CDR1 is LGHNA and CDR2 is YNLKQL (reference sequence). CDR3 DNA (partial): TGTGCCAGCAGCCTACGGGACATAGCAAACACCGGG. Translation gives CASSLRDIANTG. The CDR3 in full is CASSLRDIANTGQLYF.

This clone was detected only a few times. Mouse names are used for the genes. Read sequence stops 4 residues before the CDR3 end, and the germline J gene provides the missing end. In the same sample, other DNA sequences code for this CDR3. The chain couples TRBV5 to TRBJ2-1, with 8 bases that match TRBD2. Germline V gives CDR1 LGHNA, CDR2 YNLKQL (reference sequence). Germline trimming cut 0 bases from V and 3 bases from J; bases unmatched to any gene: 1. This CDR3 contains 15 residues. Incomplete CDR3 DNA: TGTGCCAGCAGCCAAGAGGGGGGGCGCTATGCT. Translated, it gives CASSQEGGRYA. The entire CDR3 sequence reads CASSQEGGRYAEQFF.

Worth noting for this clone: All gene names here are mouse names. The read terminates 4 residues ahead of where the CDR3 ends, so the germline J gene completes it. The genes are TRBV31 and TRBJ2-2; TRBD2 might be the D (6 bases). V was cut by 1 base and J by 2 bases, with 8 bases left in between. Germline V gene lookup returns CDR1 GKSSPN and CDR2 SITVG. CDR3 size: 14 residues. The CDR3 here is CAWSRWGNTGQLYF. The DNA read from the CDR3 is TGTGCCTGGAGTCGCTGGGGTAACACCGGG.

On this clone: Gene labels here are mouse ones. Partial CDR3 DNA: TGTGCCAGCAGCCAAGATAGGAGACAGGACACCGGG. Translating it yields CASSQDRRQDTG. The complete CDR3 protein is CASSQDRRQDTGQLYF. The gene calls are TRBV5 and TRBJ2-2; tentative D call: TRBD1 (6 bases). Coverage ceases 4 residues before the CDR3 finishes, and the germline J gene fills in the end. Germline loops: CDR1 LGHNA, CDR2 YNLKQL (reference sequence). Trimming took 0 bases from V and 3 from J, leaving 11 bases between them. This CDR3 contains 16 residues.

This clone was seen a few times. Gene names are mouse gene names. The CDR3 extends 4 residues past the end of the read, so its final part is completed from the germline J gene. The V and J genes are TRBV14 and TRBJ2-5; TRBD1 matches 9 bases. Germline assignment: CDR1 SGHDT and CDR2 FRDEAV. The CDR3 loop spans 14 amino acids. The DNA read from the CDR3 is TGTGCCAGCAGTTTCACAGGGGGCATGGAC. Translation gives CASSFTGGMD. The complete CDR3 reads CASSFTGGMDTQYF.

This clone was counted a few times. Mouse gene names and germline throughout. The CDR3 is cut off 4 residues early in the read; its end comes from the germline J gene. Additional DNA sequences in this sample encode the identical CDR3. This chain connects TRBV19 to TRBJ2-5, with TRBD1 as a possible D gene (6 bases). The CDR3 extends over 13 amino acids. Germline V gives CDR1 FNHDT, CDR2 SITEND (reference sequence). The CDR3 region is CASSPQGRDTQYF. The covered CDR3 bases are TGTGCCAGCAGTCCTCAGGGGAGGGAC.

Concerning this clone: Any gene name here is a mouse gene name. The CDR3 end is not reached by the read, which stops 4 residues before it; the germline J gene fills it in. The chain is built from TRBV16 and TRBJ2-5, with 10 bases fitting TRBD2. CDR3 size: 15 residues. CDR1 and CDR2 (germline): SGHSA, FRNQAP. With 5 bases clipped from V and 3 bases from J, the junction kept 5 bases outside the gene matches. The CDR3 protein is CASSLTGGLQDTQYF. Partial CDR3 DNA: TGTGCAAGCAGCCTGACTGGGGGGCTACAAGAC.

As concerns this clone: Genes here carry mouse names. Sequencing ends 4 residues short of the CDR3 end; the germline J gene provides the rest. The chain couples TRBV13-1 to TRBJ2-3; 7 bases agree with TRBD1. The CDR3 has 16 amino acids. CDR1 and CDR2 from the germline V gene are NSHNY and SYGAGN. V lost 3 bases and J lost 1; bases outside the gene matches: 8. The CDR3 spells CASSAQTGSGAETLYF. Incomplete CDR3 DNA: TGTGCCAGCAGTGCCCAGACAGGGAGTGGTGCAGAA.

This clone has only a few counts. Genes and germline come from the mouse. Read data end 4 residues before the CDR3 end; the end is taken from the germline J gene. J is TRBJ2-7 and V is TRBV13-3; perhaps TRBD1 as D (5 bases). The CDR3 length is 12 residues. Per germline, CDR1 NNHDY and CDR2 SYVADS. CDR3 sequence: CASKGMRYEQYF. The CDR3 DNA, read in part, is TGTGCCAGCAAGGGGATGCGGTAT.

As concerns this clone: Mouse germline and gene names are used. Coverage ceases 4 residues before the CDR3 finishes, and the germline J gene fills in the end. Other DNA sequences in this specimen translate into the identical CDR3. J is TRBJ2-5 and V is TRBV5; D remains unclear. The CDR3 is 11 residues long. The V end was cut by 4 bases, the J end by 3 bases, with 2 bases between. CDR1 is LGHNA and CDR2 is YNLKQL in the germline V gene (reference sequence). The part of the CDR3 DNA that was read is TGTGCCAGCAGCCTTCAAGAC. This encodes CASSLQD. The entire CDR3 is CASSLQDTQYF.

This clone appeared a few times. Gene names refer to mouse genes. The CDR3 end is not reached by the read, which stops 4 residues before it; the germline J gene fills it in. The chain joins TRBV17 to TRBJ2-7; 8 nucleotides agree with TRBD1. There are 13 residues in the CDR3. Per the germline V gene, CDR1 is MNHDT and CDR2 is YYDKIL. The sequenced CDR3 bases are TGTGCTAGCAGTGCCGGGACAGGATAT. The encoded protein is CASSAGTGY. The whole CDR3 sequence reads CASSAGTGYEQYF.

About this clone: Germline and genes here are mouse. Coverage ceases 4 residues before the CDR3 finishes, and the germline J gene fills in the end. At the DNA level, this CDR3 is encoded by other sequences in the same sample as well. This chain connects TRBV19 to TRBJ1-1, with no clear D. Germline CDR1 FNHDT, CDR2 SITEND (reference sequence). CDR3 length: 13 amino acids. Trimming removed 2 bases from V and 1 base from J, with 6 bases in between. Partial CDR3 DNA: TGTGCCAGCAGTATTCGACAAAACACA. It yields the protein CASSIRQNT. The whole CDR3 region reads CASSIRQNTEVFF. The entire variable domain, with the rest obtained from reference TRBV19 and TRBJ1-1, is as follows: GGIITQTPKFLIGQEGQKLTLKCQQNFNHDTMYWYRQDSGKGLRLIYYSITENDLQKGDLSEGYDASREKKSSFSLTVTSAQKNEMAVFLCASSIRQNTEVFFGKGTRLTVV.

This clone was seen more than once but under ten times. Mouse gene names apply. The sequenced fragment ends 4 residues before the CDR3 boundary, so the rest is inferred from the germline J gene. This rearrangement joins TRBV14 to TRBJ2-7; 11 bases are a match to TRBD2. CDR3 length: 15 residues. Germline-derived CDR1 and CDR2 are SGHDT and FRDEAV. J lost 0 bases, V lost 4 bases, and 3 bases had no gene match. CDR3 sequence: CASSRTGGPSYEQYF. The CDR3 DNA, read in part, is TGTGCCAGCAGTCGGACTGGGGGGCCCTCCTAT.

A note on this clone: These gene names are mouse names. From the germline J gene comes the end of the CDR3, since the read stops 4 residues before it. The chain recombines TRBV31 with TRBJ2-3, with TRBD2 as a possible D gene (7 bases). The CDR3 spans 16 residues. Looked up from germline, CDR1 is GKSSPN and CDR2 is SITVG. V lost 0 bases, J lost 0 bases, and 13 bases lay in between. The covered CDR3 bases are TGTGCCTGGAGTCTCCTGGGGGCCTCTAGTGCAGAA. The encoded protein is CAWSLLGASSAE. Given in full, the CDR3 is CAWSLLGASSAETLYF.

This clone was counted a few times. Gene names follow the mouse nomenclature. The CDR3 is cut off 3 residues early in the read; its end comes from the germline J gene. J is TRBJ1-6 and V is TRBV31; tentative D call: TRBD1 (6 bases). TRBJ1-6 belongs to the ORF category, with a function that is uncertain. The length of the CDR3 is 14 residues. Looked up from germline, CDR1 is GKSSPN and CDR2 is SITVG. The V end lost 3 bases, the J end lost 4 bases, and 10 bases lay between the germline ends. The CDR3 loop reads CAWRTQGYNSPLYF. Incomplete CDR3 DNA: TGTGCCTGGAGGACACAGGGATATAATTCGCCC.